This T cell receptor (beta chain) was sequenced during a study of siplizumab effects on memory and regulatory T cells (dated by TCRdb to between 2018 and 2021). The study in broad terms: Across 8 or 9 responder-stimulator pairs, paired mixed lymphocyte reactions were conducted with siplizumab at around 0.95 ug/mL and without drug. The study examined how the anti-CD2 antibody siplizumab affects alloreactive T-cell subsets in allogeneic mixed lymphocyte reactions built from human PBMCs.

On the study overall, not on this receptor specifically: A naive or memory phenotype could not be assigned to roughly 75-96% of proliferating CD4+ or CD8+ clones. Sequences below about 10^-5 frequency were poorly captured, so only a minor fraction of alloreactive clones could be mapped to unstimulated subsets. No functional confirmation was obtained for the suppressive function of proliferating Tregs from siplizumab cultures. Compared with memory T cells, unstimulated naive T cells appeared more diverse, and naive cells seemed to make a substantial contribution to the alloresponse. Siplizumab significantly reduced the cumulative frequency of alloreactive sequences traceable to unstimulated CD4+ memory T cells. In reactions with siplizumab, an average of 68.8% of mappable alloreactive CD4+ clones were Treg-derived, compared with roughly 26% in control reactions.

Libraries were prepared through the immunoSEQ multiplex PCR assay. Around 94,000 TCR templates per sample were assayed on the deep sequencing platform. Genomic DNA extracted from sorted T cells was used for TCRbeta CDR3 sequencing. Per the original workflow: The R programming language was used for clonal analysis of TCRbeta CDR3 data. Alloreactive CD4+ and CD8+ clones were defined by comparing unstimulated samples with post-reaction CFSE-low samples. By matching sequences to the repertoires of sorted unstimulated Treg and non-Treg cells, each alloreactive CD4+ clone was assigned a regulatory or non-regulatory origin. Held by TCRdb, this immuneACCESS table contains in-frame sequences only and omits some clones. Under half of the omission traces to an unresolved V gene where checked; the cause of the rest is unknown. V, J and clone size reflect that table, while D and trimming were determined from the DNA. For this sample there are fewer than 7,500 clones; roughly 36% appear just once. 15% to 20% of the sample rests with the top ten.

Mixed lymphocyte reaction cells were cocultured at 37°C for five to seven days. Responder PBMCs were labelled with CFSE and stimulator PBMCs were labelled with Violet Dye, after which the responder and stimulator PBMCs were mixed at a 1:1 ratio. Sorted unstimulated T cells and proliferating T cells recovered from mixed lymphocyte reactions underwent TCRbeta CDR3 sequencing. Fresh whole blood from about 10 HLA-typed healthy donors served as the source for isolating PBMCs. After the mixed lymphocyte reaction, proliferating CFSE-low responder T cells were FACS-sorted for TCR sequencing. From V the trimming removes 5 bases and from J it removes 6 bases, while the gene matches leave 20 bases of the junction unaccounted for. Including cysteine and phenylalanine, the CDR3 has 19 amino acids. Just CDR3 DNA is preserved here, 57 bases in frame from base 1. Via the germline V gene, CDR1 is MDHEN and CDR2 SYDVKM.

Turning to this clone: Its antigen is currently not known. Base qualities were left out, and no much larger clone turns up one base away.

Sample: CFSE-low (dividing) CD8+ T cells sorted from an allogeneic mixed lymphocyte reaction. Here the chain combines TRBV28 and TRBJ2-1; 9 bases in between match TRBD1. The source of this sequence is a human donor in good health; the cells came from an allogeneic mixed lymphocyte reaction. The CDR3 loop reads CASSQRGVSWGQGRNEQFF. Read as DNA, the sequence is TGTGCCAGCAGTCAACGAGGGGTGAGTTGGGGACAGGGACGCAATGAGCAGTTCTTC. This CDR3, with the reference TRBV28 and TRBJ2-1 proteins standing in past its ends, gives the full variable domain DVKVTQSSRYLVKRTGEKVFLECVQDMDHENMFWYRQDPGLGLRLIYFSYDVKMKEKGDIPEGYSVSREKKERFSLILESASTNQTSMYLCASSQRGVSWGQGRNEQFFGPGTRLTVL.